This T cell receptor beta chain was sequenced in a study of blood T cell repertoires in COVID-19. The V and J ends lost 2 bases and 6 bases, in that order; junction bases with no gene match: 6. The germline V gene encodes CDR1 KGHSH and CDR2 LQKENI. This CDR3 region has 15 residues. Per the original data handling: Reference gene primer amplification gave estimated nucleated cell counts. The repertoire was sequenced with immunoSEQ multiplex PCR; TCRdb's copy has only in-frame clones and lacks some. The V and J calls and clone size come from that table; D and trimming were worked out from the DNA. Altogether 450,000 or so clones are present, about 88% being singletons, with the ten largest covering roughly 1.6%.

The source is a woman aged 40 to 50 with COVID-19, enrolled during active disease. The sequenced sample was peripheral blood. V usage is TRBV18 and J usage is TRBJ2-7, with 11 nucleotides matching TRBD1. The DNA of the CDR3 is TGTGCCAGCTCACCAAACGGGACAGGGGGTAGCGAGCAGTACTTC. Residues: CASSPNGTGGSEQYF. Combining the CDR3 with reference TRBV18 and TRBJ2-7 gives the whole variable domain NAGVMQNPRHLVRRRGQEARLRCSPMKGHSHVYWYRQLPEEGLKFMVYLQKENIIDESGMPKERFSAEFPKEGPSILRIQQVVRGDSAAYFCASSPNGTGGSEQYFGPGTRLTVT.